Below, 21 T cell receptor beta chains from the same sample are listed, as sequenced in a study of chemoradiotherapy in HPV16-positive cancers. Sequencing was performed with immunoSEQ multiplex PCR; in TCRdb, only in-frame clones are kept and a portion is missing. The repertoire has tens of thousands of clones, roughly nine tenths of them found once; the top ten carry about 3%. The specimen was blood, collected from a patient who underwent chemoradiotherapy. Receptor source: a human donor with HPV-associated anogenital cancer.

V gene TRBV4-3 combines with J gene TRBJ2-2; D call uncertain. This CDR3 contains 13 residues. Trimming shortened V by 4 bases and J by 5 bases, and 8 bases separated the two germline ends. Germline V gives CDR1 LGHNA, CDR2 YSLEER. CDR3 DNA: TGCGCCAGCAGCCTCAAGAGAACCGGGGAGCTGTTTTTT. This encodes CASSLKRTGELFF.

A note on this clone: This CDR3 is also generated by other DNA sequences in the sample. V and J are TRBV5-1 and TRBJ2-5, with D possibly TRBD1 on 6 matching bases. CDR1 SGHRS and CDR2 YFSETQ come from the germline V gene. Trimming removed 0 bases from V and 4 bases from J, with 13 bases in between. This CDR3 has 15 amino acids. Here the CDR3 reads CASSLGLQGSETQYF. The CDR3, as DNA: TGCGCCAGCAGCTTGGGCCTACAGGGCTCAGAGACCCAGTACTTC. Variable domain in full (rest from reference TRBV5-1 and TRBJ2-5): KAGVTQTPRYLIKTRGQQVTLSCSPISGHRSVSWYQQTPGQGLQFLFEYFSETQRNKGNFPGRFSGRQFSNSRSEMNVSTLELGDSALYLCASSLGLQGSETQYFGPGTRLLVL.

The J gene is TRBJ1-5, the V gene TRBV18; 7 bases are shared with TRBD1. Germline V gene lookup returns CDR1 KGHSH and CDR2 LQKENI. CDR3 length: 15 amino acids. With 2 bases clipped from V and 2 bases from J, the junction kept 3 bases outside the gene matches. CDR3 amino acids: CASSPGQARNQPQHF. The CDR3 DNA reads TGTGCCAGCTCACCAGGACAGGCGCGCAATCAGCCCCAGCATTTT.

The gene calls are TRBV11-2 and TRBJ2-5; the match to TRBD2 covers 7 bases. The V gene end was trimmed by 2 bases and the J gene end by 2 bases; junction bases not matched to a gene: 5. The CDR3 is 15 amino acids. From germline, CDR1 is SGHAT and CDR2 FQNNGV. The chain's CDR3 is CASSLSDGGQETQYF. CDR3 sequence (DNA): TGTGCCAGCAGCTTATCCGACGGGGGGCAAGAGACCCAGTACTTC.

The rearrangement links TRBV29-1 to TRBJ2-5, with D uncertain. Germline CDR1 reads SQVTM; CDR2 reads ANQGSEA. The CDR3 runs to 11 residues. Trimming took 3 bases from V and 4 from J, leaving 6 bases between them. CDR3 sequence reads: CSVETGETQYF. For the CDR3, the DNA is TGCAGCGTTGAGACCGGAGAGACCCAGTACTTC. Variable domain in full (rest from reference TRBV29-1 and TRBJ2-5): SAVISQKPSRDICQRGTSLTIQCQVDSQVTMMFWYRQQPGQSLTLIATANQGSEATYESGFVIDKFPISRPNLTFSTLTVSNMSPEDSSIYLCSVETGETQYFGPGTRLLVL.

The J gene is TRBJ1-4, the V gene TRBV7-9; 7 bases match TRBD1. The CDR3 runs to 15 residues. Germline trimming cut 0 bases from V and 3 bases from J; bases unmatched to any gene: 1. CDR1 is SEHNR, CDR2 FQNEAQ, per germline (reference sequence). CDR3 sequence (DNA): TGTGCCAGCAGCTTAGCAGGGACAGCTAATGAAAAACTGTTTTTT. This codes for CASSLAGTANEKLFF.

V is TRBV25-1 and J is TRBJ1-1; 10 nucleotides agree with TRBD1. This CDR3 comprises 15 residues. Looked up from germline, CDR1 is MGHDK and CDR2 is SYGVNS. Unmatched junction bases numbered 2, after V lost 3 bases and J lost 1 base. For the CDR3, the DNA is TGTGCCAGCAGTGAGACAGGGGGCTCGAACACTGAAGCTTTCTTT. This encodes CASSETGGSNTEAFF.

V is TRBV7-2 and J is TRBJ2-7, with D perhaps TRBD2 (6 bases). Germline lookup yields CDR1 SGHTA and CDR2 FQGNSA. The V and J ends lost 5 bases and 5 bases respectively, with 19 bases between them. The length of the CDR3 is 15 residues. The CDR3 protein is CASSAVGSSGDEQYF. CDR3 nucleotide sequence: TGTGCCAGCAGCGCCGTGGGGTCCTCGGGGGACGAGCAGTACTTC.

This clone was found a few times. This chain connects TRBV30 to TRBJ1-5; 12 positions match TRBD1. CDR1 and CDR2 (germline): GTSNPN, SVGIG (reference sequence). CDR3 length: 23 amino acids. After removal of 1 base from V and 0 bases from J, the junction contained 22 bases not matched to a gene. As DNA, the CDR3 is TGTGCCTGGAGTGAGGGGTGGGGACAGGGGGCGGATGTCCTCCGATATAGCAATCAGCCCCAGCATTTT. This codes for CAWSEGWGQGADVLRYSNQPQHF.

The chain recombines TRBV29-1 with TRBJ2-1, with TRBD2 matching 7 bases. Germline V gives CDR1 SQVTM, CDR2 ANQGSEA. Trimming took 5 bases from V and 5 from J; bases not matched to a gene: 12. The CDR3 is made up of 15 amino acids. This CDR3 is CSVFSSGVPHNEQFF. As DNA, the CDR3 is TGCAGCGTTTTCTCCAGCGGGGTCCCCCACAATGAGCAGTTCTTC.

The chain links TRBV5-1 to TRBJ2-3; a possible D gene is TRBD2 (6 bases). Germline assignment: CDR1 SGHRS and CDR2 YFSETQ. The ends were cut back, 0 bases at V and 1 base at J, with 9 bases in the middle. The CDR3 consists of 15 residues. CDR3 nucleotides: TGCGCCAGCAGCTTGGGACTAGACGGCACAGATACGCAGTATTTT. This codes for CASSLGLDGTDTQYF.

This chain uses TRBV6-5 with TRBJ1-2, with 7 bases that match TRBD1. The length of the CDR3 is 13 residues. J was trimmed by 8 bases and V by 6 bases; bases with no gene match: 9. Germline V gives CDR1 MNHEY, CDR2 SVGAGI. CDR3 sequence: CASSGNRGLGYTF. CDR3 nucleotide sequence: TGTGCCAGCAGCGGTAACAGGGGCCTAGGCTACACCTTC.

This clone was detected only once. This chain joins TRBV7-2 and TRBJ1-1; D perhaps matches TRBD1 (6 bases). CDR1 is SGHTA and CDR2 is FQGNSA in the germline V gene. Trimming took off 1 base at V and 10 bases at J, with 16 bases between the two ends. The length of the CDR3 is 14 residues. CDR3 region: CASSLGGTKNVAFF. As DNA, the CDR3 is TGTGCCAGCAGCTTAGGTGGGACAAAGAACGTAGCTTTCTTT.

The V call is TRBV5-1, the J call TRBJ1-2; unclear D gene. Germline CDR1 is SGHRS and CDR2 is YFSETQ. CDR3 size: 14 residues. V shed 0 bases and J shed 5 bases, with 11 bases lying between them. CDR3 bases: TGCGCCAGCAGCTTGGATGGAGGTTCTTATGGCTACACCTTC. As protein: CASSLDGGSYGYTF.

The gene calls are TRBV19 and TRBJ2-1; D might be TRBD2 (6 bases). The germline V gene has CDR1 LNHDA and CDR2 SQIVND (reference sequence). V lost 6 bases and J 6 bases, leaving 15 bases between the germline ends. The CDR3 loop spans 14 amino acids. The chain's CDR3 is CASSPQPGANEQFF. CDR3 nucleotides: TGTGCCAGTAGCCCCCAGCCGGGAGCCAATGAGCAGTTCTTC. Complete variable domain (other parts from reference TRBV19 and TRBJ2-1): DGGITQSPKYLFRKEGQNVTLSCEQNLNHDAMYWYRQDPGQGLRLIYYSQIVNDFQKGDIAEGYSVSREKKESFPLTVTSAQKNPTAFYLCASSPQPGANEQFFGPGTRLTVL.

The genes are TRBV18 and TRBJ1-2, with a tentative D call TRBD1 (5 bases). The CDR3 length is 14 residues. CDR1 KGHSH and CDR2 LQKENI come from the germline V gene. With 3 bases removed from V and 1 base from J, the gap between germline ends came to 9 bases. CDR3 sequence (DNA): TGTGCCAGCTCACCCAGGGAGGGTAACTATGGCTACACCTTC. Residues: CASSPREGNYGYTF.

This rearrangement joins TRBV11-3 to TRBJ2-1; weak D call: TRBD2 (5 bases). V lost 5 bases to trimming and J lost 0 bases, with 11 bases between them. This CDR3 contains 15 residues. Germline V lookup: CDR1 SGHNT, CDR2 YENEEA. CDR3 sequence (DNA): TGTGCCAGCAGCCGGGCGGGTCTCTCCTACAATGAGCAGTTCTTC. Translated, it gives CASSRAGLSYNEQFF.

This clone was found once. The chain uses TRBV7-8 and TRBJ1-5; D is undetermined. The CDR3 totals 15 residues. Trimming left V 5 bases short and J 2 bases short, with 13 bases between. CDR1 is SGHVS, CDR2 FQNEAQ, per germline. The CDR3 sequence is CASSPRAGRNQPQHF. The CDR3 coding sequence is TGTGCCAGCAGCCCCCGGGCAGGCCGCAATCAGCCCCAGCATTTT.

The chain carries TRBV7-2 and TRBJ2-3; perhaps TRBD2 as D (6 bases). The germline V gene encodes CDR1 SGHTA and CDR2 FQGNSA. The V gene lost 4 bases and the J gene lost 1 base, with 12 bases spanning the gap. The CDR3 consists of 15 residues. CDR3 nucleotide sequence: TGTGCCAGCAGCTCCGGGACTGGGCGCACAGATACGCAGTATTTT. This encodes CASSSGTGRTDTQYF.

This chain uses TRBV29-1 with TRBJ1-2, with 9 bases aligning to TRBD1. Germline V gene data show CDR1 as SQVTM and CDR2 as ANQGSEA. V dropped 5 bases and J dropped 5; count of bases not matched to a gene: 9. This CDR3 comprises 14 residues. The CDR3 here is CSVSQGAQSYGYTF. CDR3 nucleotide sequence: TGCAGCGTTTCACAGGGGGCGCAATCATATGGCTACACCTTC.

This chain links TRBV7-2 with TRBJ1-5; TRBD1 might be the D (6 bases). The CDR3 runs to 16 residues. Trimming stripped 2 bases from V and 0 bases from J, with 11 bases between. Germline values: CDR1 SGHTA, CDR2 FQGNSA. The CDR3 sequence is CASSLWRTVSNQPQHF. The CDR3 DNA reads TGTGCCAGCAGCTTATGGCGGACAGTTAGCAATCAGCCCCAGCATTTT.